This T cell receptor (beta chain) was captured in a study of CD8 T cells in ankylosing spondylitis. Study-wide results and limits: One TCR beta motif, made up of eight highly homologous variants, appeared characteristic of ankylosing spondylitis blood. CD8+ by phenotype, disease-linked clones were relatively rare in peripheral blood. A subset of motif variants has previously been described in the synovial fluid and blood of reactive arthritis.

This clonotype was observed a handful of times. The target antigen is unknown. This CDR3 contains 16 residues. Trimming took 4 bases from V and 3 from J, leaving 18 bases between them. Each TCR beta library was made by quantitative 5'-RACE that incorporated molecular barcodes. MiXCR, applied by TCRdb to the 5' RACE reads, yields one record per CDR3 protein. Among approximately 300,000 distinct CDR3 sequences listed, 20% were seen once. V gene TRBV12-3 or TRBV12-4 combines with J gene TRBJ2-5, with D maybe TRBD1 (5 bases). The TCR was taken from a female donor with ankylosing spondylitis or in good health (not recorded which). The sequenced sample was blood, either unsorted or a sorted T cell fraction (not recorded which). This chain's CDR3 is CASSSSLDIHKETQYF. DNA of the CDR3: TGTGCCAGCAGTTCAAGTCTGGACATTCACAAAGAGACCCAGTACTTC.